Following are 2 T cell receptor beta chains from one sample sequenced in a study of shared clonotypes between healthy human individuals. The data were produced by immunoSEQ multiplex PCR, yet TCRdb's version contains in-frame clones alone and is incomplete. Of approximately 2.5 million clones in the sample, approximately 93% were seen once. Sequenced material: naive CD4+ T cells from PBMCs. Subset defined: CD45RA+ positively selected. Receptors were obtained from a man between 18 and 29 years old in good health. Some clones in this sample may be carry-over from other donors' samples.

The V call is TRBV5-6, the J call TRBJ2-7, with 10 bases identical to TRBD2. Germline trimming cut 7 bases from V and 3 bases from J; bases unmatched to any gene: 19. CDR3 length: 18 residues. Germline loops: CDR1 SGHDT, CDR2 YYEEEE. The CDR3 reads CASGGTSARSEGNYEQYF. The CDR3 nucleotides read TGTGCCAGCGGAGGGACTAGCGCCAGATCCGAGGGCAACTACGAGCAGTACTTC.

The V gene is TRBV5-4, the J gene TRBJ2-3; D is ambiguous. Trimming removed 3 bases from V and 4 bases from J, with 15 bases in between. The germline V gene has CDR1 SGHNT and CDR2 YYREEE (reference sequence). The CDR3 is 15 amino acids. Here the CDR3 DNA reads TGTGCCAGCAGCTCGCGAACTGGTTCCCCAGATACGCAGTATTTT. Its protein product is CASSSRTGSPDTQYF.